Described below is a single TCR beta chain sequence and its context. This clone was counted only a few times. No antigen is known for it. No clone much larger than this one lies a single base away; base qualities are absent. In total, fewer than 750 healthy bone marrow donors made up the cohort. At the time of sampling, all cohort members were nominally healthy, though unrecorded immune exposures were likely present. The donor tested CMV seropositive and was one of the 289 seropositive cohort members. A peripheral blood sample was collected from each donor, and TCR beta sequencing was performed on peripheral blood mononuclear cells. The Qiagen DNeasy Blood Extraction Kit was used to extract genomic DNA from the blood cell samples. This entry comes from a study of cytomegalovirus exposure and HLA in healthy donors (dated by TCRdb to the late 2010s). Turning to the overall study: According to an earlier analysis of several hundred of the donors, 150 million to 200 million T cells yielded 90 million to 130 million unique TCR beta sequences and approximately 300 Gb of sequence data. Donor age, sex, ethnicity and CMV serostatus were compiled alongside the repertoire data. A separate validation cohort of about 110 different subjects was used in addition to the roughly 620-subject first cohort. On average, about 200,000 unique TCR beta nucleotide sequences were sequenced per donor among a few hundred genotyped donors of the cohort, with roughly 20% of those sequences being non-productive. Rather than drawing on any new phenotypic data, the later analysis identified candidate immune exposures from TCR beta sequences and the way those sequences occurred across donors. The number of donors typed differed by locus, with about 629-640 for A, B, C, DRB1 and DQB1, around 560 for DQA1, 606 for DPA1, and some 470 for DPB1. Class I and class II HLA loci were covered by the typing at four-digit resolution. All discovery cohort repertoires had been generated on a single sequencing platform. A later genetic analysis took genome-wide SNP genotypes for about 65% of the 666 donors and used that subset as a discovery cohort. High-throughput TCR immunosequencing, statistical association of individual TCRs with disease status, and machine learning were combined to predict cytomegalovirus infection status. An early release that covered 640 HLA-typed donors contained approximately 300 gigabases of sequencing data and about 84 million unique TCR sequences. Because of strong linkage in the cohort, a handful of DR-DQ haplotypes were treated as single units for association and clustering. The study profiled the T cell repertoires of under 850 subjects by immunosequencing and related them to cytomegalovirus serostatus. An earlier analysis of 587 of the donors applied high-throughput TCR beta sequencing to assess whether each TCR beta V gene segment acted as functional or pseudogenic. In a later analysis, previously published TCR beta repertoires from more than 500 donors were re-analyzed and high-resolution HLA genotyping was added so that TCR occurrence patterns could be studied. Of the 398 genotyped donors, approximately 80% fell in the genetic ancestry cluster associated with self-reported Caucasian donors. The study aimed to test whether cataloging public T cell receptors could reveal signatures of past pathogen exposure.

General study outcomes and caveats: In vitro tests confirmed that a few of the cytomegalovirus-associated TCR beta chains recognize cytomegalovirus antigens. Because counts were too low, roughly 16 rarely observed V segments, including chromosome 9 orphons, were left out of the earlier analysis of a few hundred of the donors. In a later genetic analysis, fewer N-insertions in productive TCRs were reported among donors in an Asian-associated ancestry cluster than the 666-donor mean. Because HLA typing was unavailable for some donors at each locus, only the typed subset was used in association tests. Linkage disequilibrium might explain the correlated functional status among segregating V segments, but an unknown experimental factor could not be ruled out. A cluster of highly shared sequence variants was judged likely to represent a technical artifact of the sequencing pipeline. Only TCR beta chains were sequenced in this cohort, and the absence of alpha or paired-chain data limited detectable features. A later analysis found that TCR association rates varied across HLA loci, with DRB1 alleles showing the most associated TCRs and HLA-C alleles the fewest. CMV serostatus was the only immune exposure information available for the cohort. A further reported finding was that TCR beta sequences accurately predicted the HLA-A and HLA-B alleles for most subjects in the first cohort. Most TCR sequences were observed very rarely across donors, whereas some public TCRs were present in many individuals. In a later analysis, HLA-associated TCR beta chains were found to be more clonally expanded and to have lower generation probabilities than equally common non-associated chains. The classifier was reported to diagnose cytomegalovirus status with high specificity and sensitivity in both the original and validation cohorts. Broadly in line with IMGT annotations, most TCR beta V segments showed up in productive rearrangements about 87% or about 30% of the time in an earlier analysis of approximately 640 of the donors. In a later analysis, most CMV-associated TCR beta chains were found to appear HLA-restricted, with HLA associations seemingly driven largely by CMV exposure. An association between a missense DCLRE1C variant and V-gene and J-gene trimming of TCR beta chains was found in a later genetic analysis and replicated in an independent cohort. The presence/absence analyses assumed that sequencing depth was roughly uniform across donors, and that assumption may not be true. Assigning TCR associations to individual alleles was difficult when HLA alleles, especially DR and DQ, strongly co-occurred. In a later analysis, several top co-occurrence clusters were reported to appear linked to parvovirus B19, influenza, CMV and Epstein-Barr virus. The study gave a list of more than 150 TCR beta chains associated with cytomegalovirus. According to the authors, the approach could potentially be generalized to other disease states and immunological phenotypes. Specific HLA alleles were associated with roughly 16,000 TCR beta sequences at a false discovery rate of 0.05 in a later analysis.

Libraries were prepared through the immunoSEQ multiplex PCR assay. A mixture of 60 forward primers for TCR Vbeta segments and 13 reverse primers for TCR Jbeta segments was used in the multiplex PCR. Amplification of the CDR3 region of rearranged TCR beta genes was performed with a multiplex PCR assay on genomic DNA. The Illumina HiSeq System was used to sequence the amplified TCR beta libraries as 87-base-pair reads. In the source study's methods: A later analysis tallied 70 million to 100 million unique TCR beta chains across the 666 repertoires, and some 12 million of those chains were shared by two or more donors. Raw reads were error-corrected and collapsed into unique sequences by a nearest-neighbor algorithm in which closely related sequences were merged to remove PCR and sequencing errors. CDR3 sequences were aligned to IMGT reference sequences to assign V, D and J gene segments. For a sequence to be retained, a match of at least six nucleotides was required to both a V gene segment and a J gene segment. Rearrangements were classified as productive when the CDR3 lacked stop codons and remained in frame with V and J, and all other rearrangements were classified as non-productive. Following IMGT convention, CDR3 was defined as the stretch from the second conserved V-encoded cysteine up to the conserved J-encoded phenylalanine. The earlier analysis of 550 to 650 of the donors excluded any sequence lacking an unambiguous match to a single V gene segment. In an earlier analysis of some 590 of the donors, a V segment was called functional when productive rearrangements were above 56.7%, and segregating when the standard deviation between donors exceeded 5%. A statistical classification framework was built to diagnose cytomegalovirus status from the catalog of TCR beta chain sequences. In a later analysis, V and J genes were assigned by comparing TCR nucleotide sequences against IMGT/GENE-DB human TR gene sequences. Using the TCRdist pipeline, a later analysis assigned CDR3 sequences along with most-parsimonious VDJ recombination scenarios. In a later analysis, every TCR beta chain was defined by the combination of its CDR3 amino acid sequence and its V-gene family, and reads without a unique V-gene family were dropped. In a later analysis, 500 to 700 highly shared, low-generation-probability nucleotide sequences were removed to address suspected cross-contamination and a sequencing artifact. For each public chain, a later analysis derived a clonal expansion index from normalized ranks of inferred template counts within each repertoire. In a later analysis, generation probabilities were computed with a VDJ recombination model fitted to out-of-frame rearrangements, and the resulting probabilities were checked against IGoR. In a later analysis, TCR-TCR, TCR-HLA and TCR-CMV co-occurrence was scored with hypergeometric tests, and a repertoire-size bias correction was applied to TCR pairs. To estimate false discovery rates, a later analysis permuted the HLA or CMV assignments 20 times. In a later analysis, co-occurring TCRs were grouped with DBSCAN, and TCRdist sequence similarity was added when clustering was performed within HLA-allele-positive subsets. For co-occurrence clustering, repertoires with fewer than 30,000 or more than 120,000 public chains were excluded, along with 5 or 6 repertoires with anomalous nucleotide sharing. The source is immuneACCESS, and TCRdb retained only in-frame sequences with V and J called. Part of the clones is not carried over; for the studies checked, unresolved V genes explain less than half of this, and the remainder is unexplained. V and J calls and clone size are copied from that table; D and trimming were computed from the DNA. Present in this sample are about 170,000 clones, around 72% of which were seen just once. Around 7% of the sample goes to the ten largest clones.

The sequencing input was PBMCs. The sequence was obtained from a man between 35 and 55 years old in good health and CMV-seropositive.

The DNA sequence follows: TGCGCCAGCAGCCAAGACAGGCTCTATGGCTACACCTTC. This encodes CASSQDRLYGYTF. Recombination connected TRBV4-3 to TRBJ1-2; the D gene remains uncertain. CDR1 and CDR2 are drawn from the germline V gene: LGHNA, YSLEER. There are 13 amino acids in the CDR3, from cysteine to phenylalanine inclusive. Of the read, only the CDR3 DNA is kept; its 39 bases are in frame from base 1. Trimming takes 0 bases from V and 4 bases from J, and the germline ends sit 6 bases apart.